The next 28 T cell receptor beta chains were all read from a single sample in a study of neurological immune-mediated disorders. TCRdb re-analysed the 5' RACE reads in MiXCR, keeping a single row per CDR3 protein. Of roughly 70,000 distinct CDR3 sequences in the sample, almost 4% are singletons; the top ten hold 1.3%. The material sequenced was PBMCs. These receptors were taken from a young man with multiple sclerosis.

This clonotype was counted ten times or more. The chain uses TRBV12-3 or TRBV12-4 and TRBJ2-5; 10 bases are shared with TRBD1. Trimming removed 6 bases from V and 3 bases from J; junction bases left unmatched: 4. The CDR3 consists of 14 residues. The chain's CDR3 is CASRSGTGEETQYF. CDR3 DNA: TGTGCCAGCAGATCGGGGACAGGGGAAGAGACCCAGTACTTC.

The chain employs TRBV30 and TRBJ1-4; 8 positions match TRBD1. With 2 bases clipped from V and 0 bases from J, the junction kept 5 bases outside the gene matches. This CDR3 has 16 residues. The germline V gene has CDR1 GTSNPN and CDR2 SVGIG (reference sequence). The CDR3 coding sequence is TGTGCCTGGAGTAGGGACAGGACTGCAACTAATGAAAAACTGTTTTTT. Translated: CAWSRDRTATNEKLFF.

This clonotype has at least ten counts. The rearrangement uses TRBV29-1 and TRBJ1-1, with D possibly matching TRBD1 (5 bases). This CDR3 spans 13 amino acids. V lost 4 bases and J 2 bases, leaving 11 bases between the germline ends. Per the germline V gene, CDR1 is SQVTM and CDR2 is ANQGSEA. CDR3 in DNA: TGCAGCGTTGTCGTGCAGGGTAACACTGAAGCTTTCTTT. Translated, it gives CSVVVQGNTEAFF.

This clonotype was counted many times. The V gene is TRBV9, the J gene TRBJ2-1, with 8 bases matching TRBD2. V was pared by 0 bases and J by 12 bases, with 26 bases of the junction left unmatched. The CDR3 is made up of 20 amino acids. Germline lookup yields CDR1 SGDLS and CDR2 YYNGEE. This chain's CDR3 is CASSVASPKRGRLNEWVQFF. In nucleotides, the CDR3 is TGTGCCAGCAGCGTAGCTTCCCCTAAGCGGGGGCGCCTCAACGAATGGGTGCAGTTCTTC.

There are many counts of this clonotype. This chain uses TRBV5-1 with TRBJ2-3, with D possibly being TRBD2 (6 bases). V lost 4 bases and J 2 bases, leaving 11 bases between the germline ends. CDR1 is SGHRS and CDR2 is YFSETQ in the germline V gene. The CDR3 has 14 residues. The CDR3 DNA reads TGCGCCAGCAGCGGGGACTGGCTCACAGATACGCAGTATTTT. It yields the protein CASSGDWLTDTQYF.

The chain combines TRBV12-3 or TRBV12-4 with TRBJ2-3; TRBD2 might be the D (6 bases). This CDR3 is 14 amino acids long. The V and J ends lost 5 bases and 4 bases respectively, with 13 bases between them. The CDR3 protein is CASSLGIAADTQYF. CDR3 in DNA: TGTGCCAGCAGTCTGGGAATAGCGGCAGATACGCAGTATTTT.

This clonotype was detected ten times or more. This chain uses TRBV20-1 with TRBJ2-1; TRBD2 agrees at 9 bases. The CDR3 has 15 amino acids. The germline CDR1 and CDR2 sequences are DFQATT and SNEGSKA (reference sequence). The CDR3 protein is CSPRWGRGGNNEQFF. The CDR3 bases are TGCAGCCCGCGGTGGGGGCGGGGGGGAAACAATGAGCAGTTCTTC.

This clonotype has a handful of counts. The chain recombines TRBV30 with TRBJ1-2, with D tentatively TRBD1 (5 bases). The CDR3 runs 12 residues. Germline-derived CDR1 and CDR2 are GTSNPN and SVGIG (reference sequence). Trimming removed 2 bases at V and 4 bases at J, with 8 bases between. The DNA for the CDR3 is TGTGCCTGGAGTAGGGGCGGCTATGGCTACACCTTC. Its protein is CAWSRGGYGYTF. Based on the CDR3 plus reference TRBV30 and TRBJ1-2, the full variable domain is SQTIHQWPATLVQPVGSPLSLECTVEGTSNPNLYWYRQAAGRGLQLLFYSVGIGQISSEVPQNLSASRPQDRQFILSSKKLLLSDSGFYLCAWSRGGYGYTFGSGTRLTVV.

This clonotype has a handful of counts. This may be a read error, as it is one base from a much larger clone. The V call is TRBV27, the J call TRBJ2-7; D ambiguous. The CDR3 spans 13 residues. Germline CDR1 MNHEY, CDR2 SMNVEV (reference sequence). V dropped 5 bases and J dropped 3 bases, with 11 bases sitting between them. Here the CDR3 reads CASSLGMNYEQYF. The CDR3 DNA sequence: TGTGCCAGCAGTCTCGGAATGAACTACGAGCAGTACTTC.

The sample holds many counts of this clonotype. This chain links TRBV29-1 with TRBJ1-4, with D hard to call. Germline V gene data show CDR1 as SQVTM and CDR2 as ANQGSEA. Trimming left V 4 bases short and J 9 bases short, with 9 bases between. The CDR3 runs 11 residues. CDR3 amino acids: CSVGLGQKLFF. Here the CDR3 DNA reads TGCAGCGTTGGCTTGGGTCAAAAACTGTTTTTT. The variable domain in full, completed from reference TRBV29-1 and TRBJ1-4, reads SAVISQKPSRDICQRGTSLTIQCQVDSQVTMMFWYRQQPGQSLTLIATANQGSEATYESGFVIDKFPISRPNLTFSTLTVSNMSPEDSSIYLCSVGLGQKLFFGSGTQLSVL.

The gene calls are TRBV10-1 and TRBJ1-1; D gene unclear. The CDR3 runs 14 residues. Germline-derived CDR1 and CDR2 are WNHNN and SYGVQD (reference sequence). V lost 0 bases to trimming and J lost 4 bases, with 9 bases between them. The CDR3 sequence: CASSESTRSTEAFF. The CDR3 bases are TGCGCCAGCAGTGAGTCGACTCGTAGCACTGAAGCTTTCTTT.

Worth noting for this clonotype: The DNA is omitted, as the CDR3 cannot be located on it reliably, and the CDR3 follows TCRdb's listing. This chain links TRBV7-2 with TRBJ1-6. Germline values: CDR1 SGHTA, CDR2 FQGNSA. The CDR3 contains 14 residues when both ends are counted. This CDR3 reads CASSLFGYGSPLNF.

This clonotype was counted many times. This chain joins TRBV20-1 and TRBJ1-6, with a possible D match to TRBD1 (6 bases). This CDR3 comprises 17 residues. The germline CDR1 and CDR2 sequences are DFQATT and SNEGSKA (reference sequence). V was pared by 0 bases and J by 10 bases, with 22 bases between. Here the CDR3 DNA reads TGCAGTGCTAGAGATGGCCGAACAGGGTCTACAGGATCACCCCTCCACTTT. Protein sequence: CSARDGRTGSTGSPLHF.

The table lists this clonotype with many counts. The J gene is TRBJ2-2, the V gene TRBV7-8, with D tentatively TRBD1 (6 bases). Germline CDR1 is SGHVS and CDR2 is FQNEAQ. The CDR3 consists of 14 residues. V was clipped by 1 base and J by 9 bases, with 12 bases between them. CDR3: CASSLGTASRELFF. DNA for the CDR3: TGTGCCAGCAGCTTAGGGACAGCAAGCAGGGAGCTGTTTTTT.

At least ten counts were recorded for this clonotype. The CDR3 nucleotides are TGTGCCAGCAGTGATGGCGACGAGCAGTACTTC. Translating gives CASSDGDEQYF. This sequence joins TRBV2 and TRBJ2-7; D remains unclear. V lost 3 bases and J 5 bases, leaving 5 bases between the germline ends. The CDR3 is 11 residues long. In germline, CDR1 is SNHLY, CDR2 FYNNEI. Full variable domain (missing parts from reference TRBV2 and TRBJ2-7): EPEVTQTPSHQVTQMGQEVILRCVPISNHLYFYWYRQILGQKVEFLVSFYNNEISEKSEIFDDQFSVERPDGSNFTLKIRSTKLEDSAMYFCASSDGDEQYFGPGTRLTVT.

The chain has TRBV29-1 and TRBJ2-3; possible D gene TRBD2, 5 bases. Trimming removed 4 bases at V and 2 bases at J, with 13 bases between. This CDR3 is 14 amino acids long. CDR1 is SQVTM, CDR2 ANQGSEA, per germline. The CDR3 DNA is TGCAGCGTTGTGCAGCGGAGAAACACAGATACGCAGTATTTT. This codes for CSVVQRRNTDTQYF.

This clonotype came up many times. The CDR3 sequence is CASSEYGWMGYTF. CDR3 nucleotide sequence: TGTGCCAGCAGTGAATATGGGTGGATGGGCTACACCTTC. The chain has TRBV25-1 and TRBJ1-2; D remains unclear. CDR3 length: 13 amino acids. Per the germline V gene, CDR1 is MGHDK and CDR2 is SYGVNS. Trimming left V 0 bases short and J 8 bases short, with 10 bases between.

Ten or more counts support this clonotype. The J gene is TRBJ2-3, the V gene TRBV4-1; 8 positions agree with TRBD2. Germline CDR1 and CDR2: MGHRA and YSYEKL. This CDR3 contains 17 residues. Trimming took 0 bases from V and 6 from J; bases not matched to a gene: 11. The CDR3 loop is CASSQDPAGGHKDTQYF. In DNA, the CDR3 is TGCGCCAGCAGCCAAGATCCGGCGGGGGGCCACAAGGATACGCAGTATTTT.

This clonotype has only a few counts. The rearrangement joins TRBV20-1 to TRBJ2-3; maybe TRBD1 (6 bases). The CDR3 totals 16 residues. Trimming shortened V by 6 bases and J by 1 base, and 20 bases separated the two germline ends. Germline V gene lookup returns CDR1 DFQATT and CDR2 SNEGSKA (reference sequence). CDR3 residues: CSAPALQGVGTDTQYF. In DNA, the CDR3 is TGCAGTGCCCCCGCCCTACAGGGTGTCGGCACAGATACGCAGTATTTT.

This clonotype was found many times. The rearrangement uses TRBV25-1 and TRBJ2-5; tentative D call: TRBD2 (5 bases). The V gene's germline CDR1 is MGHDK and CDR2 SYGVNS. V was cut by 2 bases and J by 0 bases, with 7 bases left in between. The CDR3 is 14 residues long. The chain's CDR3 is CASSERGHQETQYF. For the CDR3, the DNA is TGTGCCAGCAGTGAAAGAGGGCACCAAGAGACCCAGTACTTC.

This clonotype was observed many times. The J gene is TRBJ2-5, the V gene TRBV28; tentatively, D is TRBD1 or TRBD2 (6 bases each). Trimming took 6 bases from V and 2 from J, leaving 16 bases between them. CDR3 size: 15 residues. Per the germline V gene, CDR1 is MDHEN and CDR2 is SYDVKM. The CDR3 coding sequence is TGTGCCAGCAGACTCACAGGGAGGCGGCAAGAGACCCAGTACTTC. The encoded protein is CASRLTGRRQETQYF.

This clonotype was observed many times. Its ends do not fully match the called genes, so a read error is possible. V is TRBV5-1 and J is TRBJ1-6; 8 bases are shared with TRBD1. Germline CDR1 SGHRS, CDR2 YFSETQ. The CDR3 totals 15 residues. This CDR3 is CASSLDQGAFSPLNF. Here the CDR3 DNA reads TGCGCCAGCAGCTTGGATCAGGGGGCTTTTTCACCCCTCAACTTT. The full variable domain, its missing parts supplied by reference TRBV5-1 and TRBJ1-6, is KAGVTQTPRYLIKTRGQQVTLSCSPISGHRSVSWYQQTPGQGLQFLFEYFSETQRNKGNFPGRFSGRQFSNSRSEMNVSTLELGDSALYLCASSLDQGAFSPLNFGNGTRLTVT.

This clonotype has at least ten counts. The chain has TRBV5-4 and TRBJ2-7; 8 bases align to TRBD2. Per germline, CDR1 SGHNT and CDR2 YYREEE (reference sequence). The trim removed 4 bases at V and 0 bases at J, leaving 12 bases unmatched. The CDR3 extends over 17 amino acids. CDR3 in amino acids: CASSPTPGLAGSYEQYF. The CDR3 DNA follows: TGTGCCAGCAGCCCCACCCCGGGGCTAGCGGGCTCCTACGAGCAGTACTTC.

This clonotype was detected many times. The chain employs TRBV5-1 and TRBJ2-7, with TRBD2 matching 8 bases. Per the germline V gene, CDR1 is SGHRS and CDR2 is YFSETQ. This CDR3 is built from 15 residues. V was pared by 1 base and J by 7 bases, with 10 bases of the junction left unmatched. CDR3 in amino acids: CASSLRGGPPLEQYF. CDR3 coding DNA: TGCGCCAGCAGCTTGCGGGGGGGGCCTCCCCTTGAGCAGTACTTC.

There are many counts of this clonotype. This CDR3 reads CASSVGLGESTDTQYF. The CDR3 DNA sequence: TGTGCCAGCAGCGTAGGATTAGGGGAAAGCACAGATACGCAGTATTTT. V usage is TRBV9 and J usage is TRBJ2-3, with D possibly TRBD1 on 5 matching bases. Germline V gene sequence: CDR1 SGDLS, CDR2 YYNGEE. The CDR3 has 16 residues. The V gene lost 0 bases and the J gene lost 0 bases, with 11 bases spanning the gap.

The table lists this clonotype with many counts. The chain employs TRBV20-1 and TRBJ1-1; a weak D match, TRBD1 (5 bases). Germline V gene lookup returns CDR1 DFQATT and CDR2 SNEGSKA (reference sequence). There are 13 residues in the CDR3. V shed 0 bases and J shed 3 bases, with 8 bases lying between them. CDR3: CSARDGGDTEAFF. CDR3 bases: TGCAGTGCTAGAGACGGGGGGGACACTGAAGCTTTCTTT.

This clonotype was detected many times. V usage is TRBV10-3 and J usage is TRBJ1-6; no clear D gene. The germline gives CDR1 ENHRY, CDR2 SYGVKD. This CDR3 has 14 residues. Trimming left V 6 bases short and J 7 bases short, with 13 bases between. DNA of the CDR3: TGTGCCATCAGCGACCCAGGAAGCAATTCACCCCTCCACTTT. Protein sequence: CAISDPGSNSPLHF.

This clonotype came up many times. The chain employs TRBV5-1 and TRBJ1-2; a possible D gene is TRBD1 (6 bases). The V gene's germline CDR1 is SGHRS and CDR2 YFSETQ. The CDR3 sequence is 15 residues long. Trimming left V 0 bases short and J 0 bases short, with 9 bases between. CDR3 amino acids: CASSLGDTANYGYTF. The CDR3 DNA reads TGCGCCAGCAGCTTGGGGGACACGGCTAACTATGGCTACACCTTC.